The 5 T cell receptor beta chains below come from one sample, sequenced in a study of OX40 agonist ivuxolimab in advanced cancers. Only in-frame clones appear in the TCRdb table, and some are missing; sequencing was by immunoSEQ multiplex PCR. The sample consists of tens of thousands of clones, about 90% of them appearing once. Source: CD4+ or CD8+ T cells sorted from blood, taken in a trial of the OX40 agonist ivuxolimab. The receptors stem from an adult with an advanced solid tumor such as melanoma, head and neck, liver or kidney cancer.

The chain uses TRBV30 and TRBJ2-3, with TRBD2 matching 13 bases. This CDR3 contains 13 residues. V gave up 8 bases and J gave up 6 bases; unmatched junction bases: 5. Germline V gene lookup returns CDR1 GTSNPN and CDR2 SVGIG (reference sequence). The chain's CDR3 is CAKGLAGLDTQYF. The DNA of the CDR3 is TGTGCCAAGGGACTAGCGGGACTTGATACGCAGTATTTT.

The V and J genes are TRBV27 and TRBJ1-2; TRBD1 agrees at 8 bases. With 2 bases clipped from V and 8 bases from J, the junction kept 13 bases outside the gene matches. CDR3 size: 16 residues. Germline CDR1 MNHEY, CDR2 SMNVEV (reference sequence). CDR3 sequence reads: CASSLRKQGAHWGYTF. CDR3 nucleotides: TGTGCCAGCAGTTTACGGAAGCAGGGGGCTCATTGGGGCTACACCTTC.

This clone was detected only a few times. This chain connects TRBV7-2 to TRBJ2-3; D is uncertain. Trimming removed 1 base at V and 2 bases at J, with 7 bases between. This CDR3 comprises 14 residues. Germline CDR1 and CDR2: SGHTA and FQGNSA. This chain's CDR3 is CASSLGAFTDTQYF. CDR3 in DNA: TGTGCCAGCAGCTTAGGGGCCTTCACAGATACGCAGTATTTT.

In this sample, this clone turned up once. The chain carries TRBV11-1 and TRBJ2-2; TRBD2 matches at 9 bases. Germline V gene sequence: CDR1 SGHAT, CDR2 FQDESV (reference sequence). V was clipped by 6 bases and J by 0 bases; unmatched bases: 2. The CDR3 is 15 amino acids. The CDR3 bases are TGTGCCAGCAGTCGGACTAGCGCGAACACCGGGGAGCTGTTTTTT. Its protein is CASSRTSANTGELFF.

This chain links TRBV5-6 with TRBJ1-1; no clear D gene. This CDR3 contains 16 residues. Germline CDR1 and CDR2: SGHDT and YYEEEE. Trimming removed 2 bases from V and 5 bases from J, with 19 bases in between. CDR3 sequence (DNA): TGTGCCAGCAGCTTACCAGGACTAAACCAAATTACTGAAGCTTTCTTT. Protein sequence: CASSLPGLNQITEAFF.